This T cell receptor (beta chain) was identified during a study of cytomegalovirus exposure and HLA in healthy donors. PCR was performed using 60 Vbeta and 13 Jbeta primers. Here immunoSEQ multiplex PCR was the method, and the copy in TCRdb shows in-frame clones only, minus some. Seen here are approximately 84,000 clones, under 80% observed once, and the top ten hold approximately 9%. The receptor was isolated from a man in his forties in good health and CMV-seropositive. Sequenced input: PBMCs.

The CDR3 region is CASSLVSFEEVTQYF. CDR3 DNA sequence: TGTGCCAGCAGCTTAGTTTCATTTGAGGAGGTGACGCAGTACTTC. This chain joins TRBV7-9 and TRBJ2-7, with D tentatively TRBD2 (5 bases). This CDR3 has 15 amino acids. Trimming left V 1 base short and J 9 bases short, with 19 bases between. Per the germline V gene, CDR1 is SEHNR and CDR2 is FQNEAQ (reference sequence).